The rows below give T cell receptor beta chains drawn from one sample of a study of T cell repertoires in cytomegalovirus infection. TCRdb redid the calling of the reads with MiXCR, one entry per CDR3 protein. The data contain some 440,000 distinct CDR3 sequences, approximately 30% of them singletons. The material sequenced was PBMCs. These TCRs come from a human donor in good health (CMV status not recorded). Some clones in this sample may be carry-over from other donors' samples. Each CDR3 is given with its conserved first and last residue. D genes are given only for firm matches. Not all rows give a size; the values are once, few, many and, for expanded clones, a class.

d_gene,v_gene,j_gene,abundance,CDR3aa,CDR3nt
TRBD2,TRBV4-3,TRBJ2-1,-,CASSQETPSPLAGGHTANNEQFF,TGCGCCAGCAGCCAAGAAACCCCCTCCCCCCTAGCGGGGGGACACACAGCAAACAATGAGCAGTTCTTC
-,TRBV2,TRBJ2-6,-,CASSGTEQLPSGANVLTF,TGTGCCAGCTCCGGAACGGAACAACTTCCCTCTGGGGCCAACGTCCTGACTTTC
TRBD1,TRBV27,TRBJ2-3,-,CASSSQGSNTDTQYF,TGTGCCAGCAGTTCACAGGGGTCTAACACAGATACGCAGTATTTT
-,TRBV18,TRBJ2-3,few,CASSPSRGDTQYF,TGTGCCAGCTCACCAAGCCGTGGCGATACGCAGTATTTT
TRBD2,TRBV7-8,TRBJ2-7,many,CASTSGGAGTYEQYF,TGTGCCAGCACCTCCGGGGGGGCGGGGACCTACGAGCAGTACTTC
-,TRBV11-2,TRBJ2-7,many,CASSSPALSYEQYF,TGTGCCAGCAGCTCTCCCGCACTCTCCTACGAGCAGTACTTC
-,TRBV28,TRBJ2-5,-,CASSQSSGVETQYF,TGTGCCAGCAGCCAAAGTTCGGGGGTGGAGACCCAGTACTTC
-,TRBV6-2/TRBV6-3,TRBJ2-1,few,CASSFLSVWNEQFF,TGTGCCAGCAGTTTCTTATCGGTCTGGAATGAGCAGTTCTTC
TRBD1,TRBV5-1,TRBJ1-1,-,CASSLGQGGVGSTEAFF,TGCGCCAGCAGTTTAGGACAGGGGGGCGTTGGATCAACTGAAGCTTTCTTT
-,TRBV6-2/TRBV6-3,TRBJ1-1,many,CASSKTKNTEAFF,TGTGCCAGCAGCAAAACAAAGAACACTGAAGCTTTCTTT
-,TRBV6-6,TRBJ2-1,-,CASCYSRISQFYNEKFF,TGTGCCAGCTGTTACTCGAGGATTAGTCAGTTTTACAATGAGAAGTTCTTC
-,TRBV7-2,TRBJ2-7,many,CASSQGAAPAYEQYF,TGTGCCAGCAGCCAAGGGGCGGCGCCCGCCTACGAGCAGTACTTC
-,TRBV29-1,TRBJ1-1,-,CSGGTDEAFF,TGCAGCGGTGGGACGGATGAAGCTTTCTTT
-,TRBV12-3/TRBV12-4,TRBJ2-1,few,CASTKRQGSSYNEQFF,TGTGCCAGCACCAAGAGGCAGGGGAGCTCCTACAATGAGCAGTTCTTC
TRBD2,TRBV5-1,TRBJ2-1,-,CASSPRLAGGLLSYNEQFF,TGCGCCAGCAGCCCAAGACTAGCGGGGGGCCTCCTCTCCTACAATGAGCAGTTCTTC
TRBD1,TRBV19,TRBJ1-1,many,CASSREGQGEAFF,TGTGCCAGTAGCCGCGAAGGACAGGGAGAAGCTTTCTTT
TRBD2,TRBV19,TRBJ2-1,-,CACIIGTSSSYNEQFF,TGTGCCTGTATTATTGGGACTAGCTCCTCCTACAATGAGCAGTTCTTC
TRBD2,TRBV5-4,TRBJ2-3,-,CASSFRSGVRRDTQYF,TGTGCCAGCAGCTTTCGAAGCGGGGTGCGTCGGGATACGCAGTATTTT
TRBD1,TRBV7-6,TRBJ1-1,-,CASNPDRGRDAQENTEAFF,TGTGCCAGCAACCCGGACAGGGGGCGTGATGCGCAGGAGAACACTGAAGCTTTCTTT
TRBD2,TRBV4-1,TRBJ2-1,-,CASSQEGGLAGTYNEQFF,TGCGCCAGCAGCCAAGAGGGGGGACTAGCGGGCACTTACAATGAGCAGTTCTTC
-,TRBV25-1,TRBJ1-2,many,CASTYRDSTGGYTF,TGTGCCAGCACCTACAGGGATTCGACCGGGGGCTACACCTTC
-,TRBV6-2/TRBV6-3,TRBJ2-7,few,CASSSLQKGEQYF,TGTGCCAGCAGTTCCCTACAGAAAGGCGAGCAGTACTTC
TRBD2,TRBV4-3,TRBJ2-1,many,CASSQETSGGVEQFF,TGCGCCAGCAGCCAAGAAACTAGCGGGGGGGTTGAGCAGTTCTTC
TRBD2,TRBV7-8,TRBJ2-3,-,CASSLGVAGGSADTQYF,TGTGCCAGCAGCTTAGGGGTAGCGGGGGGTAGTGCAGATACGCAGTATTTT
-,TRBV7-9,TRBJ1-2,-,CASSQVDNYGYTF,TGTGCCAGCAGCCAGGTGGATAACTATGGCTACACCTTC
-,TRBV18,TRBJ1-6,-,CASSHGHDSPLHF,TGTGCCAGCTCACATGGACACGATTCACCCCTCCACTTT
TRBD1,TRBV20-1,TRBJ2-7,-,CSARSPGTGNFYEQYF,TGCAGTGCTAGATCCCCCGGGACAGGGAATTTCTACGAGCAGTACTTC
-,TRBV2,TRBJ2-5,-,CASSVRDLEIQETQYF,TGTGCCAGCAGTGTACGGGATCTAGAGATACAAGAGACCCAGTACTTC
-,TRBV6-6,TRBJ1-2,once,CASSLGVTPAQGYTF,TGTGCCAGCAGTCTTGGTGTGACACCGGCGCAGGGCTACACCTTC
-,TRBV5-5,TRBJ1-5,-,CASSLVPDSNQPQHF,TGTGCCAGCAGCTTGGTGCCGGATAGCAATCAGCCCCAGCATTTT
-,TRBV10-3,TRBJ2-3,once,CAISERIAVTTDTQYF,TGTGCCATCAGTGAACGTATAGCGGTGACCACAGATACGCAGTATTTT
TRBD1,TRBV19,TRBJ2-7,once,CASSREGTEDYEQYF,TGTGCCAGTAGTAGAGAAGGGACAGAAGACTACGAGCAGTACTTC
TRBD2,TRBV2,TRBJ2-1,-,CASRVAGGPYEQFF,TGTGCCAGCAGAGTAGCGGGGGGGCCGTATGAGCAGTTCTTC
-,TRBV7-2,TRBJ1-3,many,CASSQGSGAGNTIYF,TGTGCCAGCAGCCAGGGCTCAGGGGCTGGAAACACCATATATTTT
-,TRBV4-2,TRBJ2-1,-,CASSQDGSRGLSYNEQFF,TGTGCCAGCAGCCAAGATGGCAGCCGGGGGCTCTCCTACAATGAGCAGTTCTTC
-,TRBV2,TRBJ2-3,-,CASSERGWSTDTQYF,TGTGCCAGCAGTGAACGGGGGTGGAGCACAGATACGCAGTATTTT
-,TRBV29-1,TRBJ1-2,-,CSVEAGIYGYTF,TGCAGCGTTGAAGCTGGAATCTATGGCTACACCTTC
-,TRBV28,TRBJ1-1,-,CASTLVRAAEAFF,TGTGCCAGCACCCTCGTTAGGGCCGCTGAAGCTTTCTTT